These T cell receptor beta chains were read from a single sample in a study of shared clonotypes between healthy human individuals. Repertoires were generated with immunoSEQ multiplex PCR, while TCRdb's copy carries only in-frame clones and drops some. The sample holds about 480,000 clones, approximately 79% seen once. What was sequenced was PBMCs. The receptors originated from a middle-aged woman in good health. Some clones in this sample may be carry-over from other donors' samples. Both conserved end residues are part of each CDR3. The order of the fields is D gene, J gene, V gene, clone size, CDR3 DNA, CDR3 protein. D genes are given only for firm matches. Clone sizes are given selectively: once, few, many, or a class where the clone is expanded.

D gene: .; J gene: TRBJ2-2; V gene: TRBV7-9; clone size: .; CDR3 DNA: TGTGCCAGCAGCCCCCCCACTAACACCGGGGAGCTGTTTTTT; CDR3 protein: CASSPPTNTGELFF
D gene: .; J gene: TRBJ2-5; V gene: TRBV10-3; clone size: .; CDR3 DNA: TGTGCCATCAGTGACCCAGAATGGGGGATGGGGGAGCAGTACTTC; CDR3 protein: CAISDPEWGMGEQYF
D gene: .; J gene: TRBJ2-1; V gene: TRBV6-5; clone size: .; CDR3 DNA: TGTGCCAGCAGTTACTCGAACACGTACAATGAGCAGTTCTTC; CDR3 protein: CASSYSNTYNEQFF
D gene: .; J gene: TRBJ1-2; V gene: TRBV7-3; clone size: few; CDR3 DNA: TGTGCCAGCAGTTCCTCGAGGTCGACAGAGTCTGGCTACACCTTC; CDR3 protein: CASSSSRSTESGYTF
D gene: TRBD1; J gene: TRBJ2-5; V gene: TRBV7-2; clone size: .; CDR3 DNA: TGTGCCAGCAGCCGATATGCGGGGACAGGGGGAGAGACCCAGTACTTC; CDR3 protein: CASSRYAGTGGETQYF
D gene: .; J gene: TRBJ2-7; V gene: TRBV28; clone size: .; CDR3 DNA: TGTGCCAGCAGGGCAGTTGATTGGGGAACCTACGAGCAGTACTTC; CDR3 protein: CASRAVDWGTYEQYF
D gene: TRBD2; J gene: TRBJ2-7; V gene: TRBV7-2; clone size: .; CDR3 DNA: TGTGCCAGCAGCGCAGGACTAGCGGGGGGCTACGAGCAGTACTTC; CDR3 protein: CASSAGLAGGYEQYF
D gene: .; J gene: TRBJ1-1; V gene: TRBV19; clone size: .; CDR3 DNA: TGTGCCAGTAGTATAGATGGCAGGTACACTGAAGCTTTCTTT; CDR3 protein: CASSIDGRYTEAFF
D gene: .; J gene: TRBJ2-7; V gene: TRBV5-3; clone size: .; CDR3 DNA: TGTGCCAGAAGCGAGGCCTACGAGCAGTACTTC; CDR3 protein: CARSEAYEQYF
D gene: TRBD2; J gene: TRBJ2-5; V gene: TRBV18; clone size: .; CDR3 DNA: TGTGCCAGCTCCGGCACGGGAGGGGAGACCCAGTACTTC; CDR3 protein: CASSGTGGETQYF
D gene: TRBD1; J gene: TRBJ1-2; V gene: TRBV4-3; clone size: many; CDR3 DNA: TGCGCCAGCAGCCAAGGAATGGGACAGGGCTATGGCTACACCTTC; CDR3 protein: CASSQGMGQGYGYTF
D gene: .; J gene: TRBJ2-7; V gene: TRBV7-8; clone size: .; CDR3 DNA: TGTGCCAGCAGCACCGGGACACCCGAGCAGTACTTC; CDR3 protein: CASSTGTPEQYF
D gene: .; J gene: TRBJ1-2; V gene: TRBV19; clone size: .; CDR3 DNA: TGTGCCAGTAGTTTAAGACACGGAGCCAACTATGGCTACACCTTC; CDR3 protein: CASSLRHGANYGYTF
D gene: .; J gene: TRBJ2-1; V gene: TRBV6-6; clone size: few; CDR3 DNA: TGTGCCAGCAGCCCCCTGGGGCATGAGCAGTTCTTC; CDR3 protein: CASSPLGHEQFF
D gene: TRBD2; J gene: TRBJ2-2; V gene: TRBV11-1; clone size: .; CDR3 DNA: TGTGCCAGCAGCGCCCGGACTAGCGGGAGGAACACCGGGGAGCTGTTTTTT; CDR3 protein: CASSARTSGRNTGELFF
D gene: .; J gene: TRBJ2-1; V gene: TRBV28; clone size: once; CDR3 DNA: TGTGCCAGCAGATTGACAGAAAACAATGAGCAGTTCTTC; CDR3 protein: CASRLTENNEQFF
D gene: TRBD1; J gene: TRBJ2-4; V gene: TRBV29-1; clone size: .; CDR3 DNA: TGCAGCGCCAGACAGGGGGCGCAGAACATTCAGTACTTC; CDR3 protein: CSARQGAQNIQYF
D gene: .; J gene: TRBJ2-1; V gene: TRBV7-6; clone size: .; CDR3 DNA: TGTGCCAGCAGGGGCGGGATGAAGCATGAGCAGTTCTTC; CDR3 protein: CASRGGMKHEQFF
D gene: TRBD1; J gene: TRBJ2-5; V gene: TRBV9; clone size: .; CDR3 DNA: TGTGCCAGCAGCCCCCGAGGGGGCAGACAAGAGACCCAGTACTTC; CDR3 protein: CASSPRGGRQETQYF
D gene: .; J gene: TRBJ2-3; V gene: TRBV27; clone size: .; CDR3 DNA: TGTGCCAGCAGTTCGAGGGCCCTAGATACGCAGTATTTT; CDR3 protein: CASSSRALDTQYF
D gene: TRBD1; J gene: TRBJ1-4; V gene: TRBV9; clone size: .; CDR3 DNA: TGTGCCAGCAGCGTGGGTACAGGGGGAGGCGAAAAACTGTTTTTT; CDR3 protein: CASSVGTGGGEKLFF
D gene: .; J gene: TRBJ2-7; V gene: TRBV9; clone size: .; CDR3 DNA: TGTGCCAGCAGCGGGCAGGAATACGAGCAGTACTTC; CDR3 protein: CASSGQEYEQYF
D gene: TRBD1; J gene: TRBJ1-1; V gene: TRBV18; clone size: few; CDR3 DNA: TGTGCCAGCTCACTACGGACAGGACCCCACGGGGATTTCTTT; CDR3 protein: CASSLRTGPHGDFF
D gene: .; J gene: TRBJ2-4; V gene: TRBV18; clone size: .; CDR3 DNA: TGTGCCAGCACTCCGGGACTCGGAGACATTCAGTACTTC; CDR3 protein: CASTPGLGDIQYF
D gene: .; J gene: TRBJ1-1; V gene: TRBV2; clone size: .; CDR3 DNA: TGTGCCAGCAGCGGGGATTTGAACACTGAAGCTTTCTTT; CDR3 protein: CASSGDLNTEAFF
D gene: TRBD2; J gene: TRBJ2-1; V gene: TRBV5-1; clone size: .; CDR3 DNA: TGCGCCAGCAGCTTGAGAGCGGGAGACTCCTACAATGAGCAGTTCTTC; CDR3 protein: CASSLRAGDSYNEQFF
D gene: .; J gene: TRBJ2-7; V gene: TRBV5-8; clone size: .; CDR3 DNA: TGTGCCAGCAGCTTGGTTCCGGGACGGGGTAGTGCGCAGTACTTC; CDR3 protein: CASSLVPGRGSAQYF
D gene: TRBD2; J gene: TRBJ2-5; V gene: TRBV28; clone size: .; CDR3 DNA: TGTGCCAGCAGGACGGGACTAGCGGGAGAGGAGACCCAGTACTTC; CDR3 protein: CASRTGLAGEETQYF
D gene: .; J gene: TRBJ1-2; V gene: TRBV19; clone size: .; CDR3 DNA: TGTGCCAGTCTGTTGTCTACGACTCAAAACTATGGCTACACCTTC; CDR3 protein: CASLLSTTQNYGYTF
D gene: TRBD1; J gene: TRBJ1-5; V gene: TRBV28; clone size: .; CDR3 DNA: TGTGCCAGCAGACCGACAGGGTTAAGTCAGCCCCAGCATTTT; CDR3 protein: CASRPTGLSQPQHF
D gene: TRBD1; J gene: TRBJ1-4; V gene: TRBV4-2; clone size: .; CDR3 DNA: TGTGCCAGCAGCCGAGACGGGACAGGGCATGAAAAACTGTTTTTT; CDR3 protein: CASSRDGTGHEKLFF
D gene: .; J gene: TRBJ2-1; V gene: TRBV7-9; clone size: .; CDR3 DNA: TGTGCCAGCAGCTCTCAGGGGATCAATGAGCAGTTCTTC; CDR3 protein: CASSSQGINEQFF
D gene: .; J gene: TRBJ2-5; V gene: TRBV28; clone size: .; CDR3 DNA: TGTGCCAGCAGACCCCTTAGTCACCTTTACCAAGAGACCCAGTACTTC; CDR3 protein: CASRPLSHLYQETQYF
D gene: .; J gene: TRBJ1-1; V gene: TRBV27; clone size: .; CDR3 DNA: TGTGCCAGCAGTTTAATAGCTCTAGGCTCCCCACCGTTCTTT; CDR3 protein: CASSLIALGSPPFF
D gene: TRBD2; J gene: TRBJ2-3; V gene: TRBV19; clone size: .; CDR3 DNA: TGTGCCAGTAGTATGGCTAGCGGATTCACAGATACGCAGTATTTT; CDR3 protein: CASSMASGFTDTQYF
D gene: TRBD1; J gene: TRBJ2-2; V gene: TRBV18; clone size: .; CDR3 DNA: TGTGCCGGCAAGGGGACAGGGGACACCGGGGAGCTGTTTTTT; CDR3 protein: CAGKGTGDTGELFF
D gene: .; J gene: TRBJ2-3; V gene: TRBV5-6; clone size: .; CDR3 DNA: TGTGCCAGCAGCTACTCCTACCTTCGCACAGATACGCAGTATTTT; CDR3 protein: CASSYSYLRTDTQYF
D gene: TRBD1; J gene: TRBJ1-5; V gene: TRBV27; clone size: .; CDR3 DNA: TGTGCCAGCAGCCCCTCCAAGGGACAGGGCGATCAGCCCCAGCATTTT; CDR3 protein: CASSPSKGQGDQPQHF
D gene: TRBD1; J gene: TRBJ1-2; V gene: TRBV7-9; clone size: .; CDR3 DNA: TGTGCCAGCAGCCTTACGACAGGGGTCTATGGCTACACCTTC; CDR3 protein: CASSLTTGVYGYTF
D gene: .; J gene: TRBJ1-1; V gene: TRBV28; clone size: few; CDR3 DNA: TGTGCCAGCAGTTTTGGGCAGAACACTGAAGCTTTCTTT; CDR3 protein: CASSFGQNTEAFF
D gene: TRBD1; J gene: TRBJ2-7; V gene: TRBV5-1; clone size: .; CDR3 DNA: TGCGCCAGCAGCCCGACCTCCGGGACAGGCTACGAGCAGTACTTC; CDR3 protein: CASSPTSGTGYEQYF
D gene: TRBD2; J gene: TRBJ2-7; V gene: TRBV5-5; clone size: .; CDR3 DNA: TGTGCCAGCAGCCTTCTTACGGGAGGAGGTTGGGAGCAGTACTTC; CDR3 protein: CASSLLTGGGWEQYF
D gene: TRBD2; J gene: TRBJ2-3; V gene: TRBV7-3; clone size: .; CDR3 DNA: TGTGCCAGCAGCTTATTTAGCGGGGGCACAGATACGCAGTATTTT; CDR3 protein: CASSLFSGGTDTQYF
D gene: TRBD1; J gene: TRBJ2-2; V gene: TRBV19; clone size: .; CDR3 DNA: TGTGCCAGTAGCAGACAGGGTACCGGGGAGCTGTTTTTT; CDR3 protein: CASSRQGTGELFF
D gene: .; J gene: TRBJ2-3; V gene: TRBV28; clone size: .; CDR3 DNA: TGTGCCAGCAGTTTAGGGGGGGCTGGAACAGATACGCAGTATTTT; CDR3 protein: CASSLGGAGTDTQYF
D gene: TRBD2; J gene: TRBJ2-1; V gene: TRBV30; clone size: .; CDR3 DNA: TGTGCCTGGAGTGTACGCGGACTAGCACTGAGCTCCTACAATGAGCAGTTCTTC; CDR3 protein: CAWSVRGLALSSYNEQFF
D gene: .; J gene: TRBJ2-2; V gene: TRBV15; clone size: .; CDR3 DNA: TGTGCCACCAGCAGAGCGCTTACCGGGGAGCTGTTTTTT; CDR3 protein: CATSRALTGELFF
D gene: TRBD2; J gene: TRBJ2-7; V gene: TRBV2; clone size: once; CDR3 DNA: TGTGCCAGCAGGACGACTAGCGGGAGGGCCCACGAGCAGTACTTC; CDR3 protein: CASRTTSGRAHEQYF
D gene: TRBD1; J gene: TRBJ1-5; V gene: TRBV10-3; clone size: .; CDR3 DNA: TGTGCCATCAGTGAGTCCGGGAAGGGGGCATTAGTTCAGCCCCAGCATTTT; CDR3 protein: CAISESGKGALVQPQHF
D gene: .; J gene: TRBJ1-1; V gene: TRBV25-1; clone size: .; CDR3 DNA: TGTGCCAGCGCAGAGGGTTGGAACACTGAAGCTTTCTTT; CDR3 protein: CASAEGWNTEAFF
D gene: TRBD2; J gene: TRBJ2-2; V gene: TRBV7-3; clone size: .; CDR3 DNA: TGTGCCAGCAGCTTAAGACTAGCGGGAGTAGGTACCGGGGAGCTGTTTTTT; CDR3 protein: CASSLRLAGVGTGELFF
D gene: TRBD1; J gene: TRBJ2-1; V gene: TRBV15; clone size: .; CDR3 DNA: TGTGCCACCAGCAGAGATTCCCTTTTGACAGGACAGGGCAATGAGCAGTTCTTC; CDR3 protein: CATSRDSLLTGQGNEQFF
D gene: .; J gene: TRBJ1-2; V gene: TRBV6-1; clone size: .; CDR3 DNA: TGTGCCAGCAGTGAACCCGGACAGTTGATCGCCTACACCTTC; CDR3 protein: CASSEPGQLIAYTF
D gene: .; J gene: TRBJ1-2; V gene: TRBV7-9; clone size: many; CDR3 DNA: TGTGCCAGCAGCGAGGGGGGTGTGGGCTACACCTTC; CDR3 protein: CASSEGGVGYTF
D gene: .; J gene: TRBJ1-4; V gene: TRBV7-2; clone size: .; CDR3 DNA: TGTGCCAGCAGCTTAGCCAGGGTGACTAATGAAAAACTGTTTTTT; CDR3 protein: CASSLARVTNEKLFF